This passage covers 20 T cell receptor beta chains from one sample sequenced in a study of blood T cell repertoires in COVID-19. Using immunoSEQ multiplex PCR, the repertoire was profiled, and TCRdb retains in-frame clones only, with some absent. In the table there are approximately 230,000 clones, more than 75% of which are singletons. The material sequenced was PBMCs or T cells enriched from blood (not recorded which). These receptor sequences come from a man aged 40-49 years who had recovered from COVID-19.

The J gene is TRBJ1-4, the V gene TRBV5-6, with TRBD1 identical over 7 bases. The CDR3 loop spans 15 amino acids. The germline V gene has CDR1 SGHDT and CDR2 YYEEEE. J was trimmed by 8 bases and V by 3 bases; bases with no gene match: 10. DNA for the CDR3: TGTGCCAGCAGCTCTGGGAAGGGGGCAGGGGAAAAACTGTTTTTT. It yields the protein CASSSGKGAGEKLFF. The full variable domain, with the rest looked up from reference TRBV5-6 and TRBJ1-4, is DAGVTQSPTHLIKTRGQQVTLRCSPKSGHDTVSWYQQALGQGPQFIFQYYEEEERQRGNFPDRFSGHQFPNYSSELNVNALLLGDSALYLCASSSGKGAGEKLFFGSGTQLSVL.

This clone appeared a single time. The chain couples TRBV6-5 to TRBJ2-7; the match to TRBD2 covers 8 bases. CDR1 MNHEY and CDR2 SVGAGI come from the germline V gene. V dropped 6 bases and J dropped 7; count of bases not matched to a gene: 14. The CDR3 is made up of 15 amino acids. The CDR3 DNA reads TGTGCCAGCAGCCACCGACTAGCGTGGGTGGAGGAGCAGTACTTC. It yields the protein CASSHRLAWVEEQYF.

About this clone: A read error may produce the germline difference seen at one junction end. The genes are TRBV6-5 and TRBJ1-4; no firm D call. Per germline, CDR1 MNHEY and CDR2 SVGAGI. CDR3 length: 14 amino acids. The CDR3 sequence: CASSYLATNEKLFF. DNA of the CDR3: TGTGCCAGCAGCTACTTAGCAACTAATGAAAAACTGTTTTTT.

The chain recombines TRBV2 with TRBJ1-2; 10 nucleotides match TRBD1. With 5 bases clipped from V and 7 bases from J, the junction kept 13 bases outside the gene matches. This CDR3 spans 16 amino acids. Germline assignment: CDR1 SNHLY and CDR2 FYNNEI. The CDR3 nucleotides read TGTGCCAGCAGTTGGGACAGGGGCTCCGGATTCGCTGGCTACACCTTC. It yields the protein CASSWDRGSGFAGYTF.

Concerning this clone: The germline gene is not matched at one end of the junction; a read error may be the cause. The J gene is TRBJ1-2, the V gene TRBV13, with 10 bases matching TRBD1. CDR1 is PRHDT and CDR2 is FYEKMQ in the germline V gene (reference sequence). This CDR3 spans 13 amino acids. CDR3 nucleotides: TGTGCCAGCAGCTCTCACGCCGGGACAGGGGTCTTCTTC. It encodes CASSSHAGTGVFF.

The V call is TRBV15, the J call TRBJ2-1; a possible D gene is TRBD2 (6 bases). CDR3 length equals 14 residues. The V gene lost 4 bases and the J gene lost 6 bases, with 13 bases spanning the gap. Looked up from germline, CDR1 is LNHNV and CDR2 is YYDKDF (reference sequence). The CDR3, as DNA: TGTGCCACCAGCACTTATAGCGGTTTCAATGAGCAGTTCTTC. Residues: CATSTYSGFNEQFF.

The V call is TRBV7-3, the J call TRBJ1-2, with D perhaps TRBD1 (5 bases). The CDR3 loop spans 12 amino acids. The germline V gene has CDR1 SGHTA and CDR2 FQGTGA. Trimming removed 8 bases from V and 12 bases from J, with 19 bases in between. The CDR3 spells CASGGGRIPNTF. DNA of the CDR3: TGTGCCAGCGGGGGGGGACGGATCCCGAACACCTTC.

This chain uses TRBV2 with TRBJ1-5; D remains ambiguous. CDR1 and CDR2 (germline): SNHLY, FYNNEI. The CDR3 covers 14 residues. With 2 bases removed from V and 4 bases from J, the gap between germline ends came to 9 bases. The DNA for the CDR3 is TGTGCCAGCAGTGAACCAGTTGTAAATCAGCCCCAGCATTTT. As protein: CASSEPVVNQPQHF.

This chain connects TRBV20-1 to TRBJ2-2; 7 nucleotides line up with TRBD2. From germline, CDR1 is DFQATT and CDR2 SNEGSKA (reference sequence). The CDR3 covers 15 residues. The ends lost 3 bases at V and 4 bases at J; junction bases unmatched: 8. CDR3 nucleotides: TGCAGTGCTAGTAGGCTAGCGGATATCACCGGGGAGCTGTTTTTT. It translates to CSASRLADITGELFF.

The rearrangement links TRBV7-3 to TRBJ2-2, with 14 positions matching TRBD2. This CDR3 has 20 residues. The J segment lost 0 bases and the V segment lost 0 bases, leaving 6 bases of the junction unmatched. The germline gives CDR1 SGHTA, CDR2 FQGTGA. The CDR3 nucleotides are TGTGCCAGCAGCTTAACGGCCCCGGGACTAGCGGGAGCGAACACCGGGGAGCTGTTTTTT. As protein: CASSLTAPGLAGANTGELFF.

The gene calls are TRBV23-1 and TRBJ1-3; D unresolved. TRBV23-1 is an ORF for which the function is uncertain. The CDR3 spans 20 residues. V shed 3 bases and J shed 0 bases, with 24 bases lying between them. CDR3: CASSHCPSDFLLSSGNTIYF. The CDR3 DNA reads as TGCGCCAGCAGTCATTGCCCCTCCGACTTTTTACTGAGCTCTGGAAACACCATATATTTT.

CDR3 sequence (DNA): TGTGCCAGCAGCTCTCGGACAGGGGGCGACATTCAGTACTTC. Its translation is CASSSRTGGDIQYF. This chain links TRBV11-1 with TRBJ2-4; TRBD1 matches at 11 bases. The germline V gene has CDR1 SGHAT and CDR2 FQDESV (reference sequence). Trimming took 4 bases from V and 8 from J; bases not matched to a gene: 4. The CDR3 runs to 14 residues.

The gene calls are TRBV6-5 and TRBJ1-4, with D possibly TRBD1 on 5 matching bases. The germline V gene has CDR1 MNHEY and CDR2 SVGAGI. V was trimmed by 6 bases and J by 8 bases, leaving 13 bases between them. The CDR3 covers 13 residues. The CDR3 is CASRTGVGEKLFF. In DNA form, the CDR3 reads TGTGCCAGCAGAACGGGGGTTGGGGAAAAACTGTTTTTT.

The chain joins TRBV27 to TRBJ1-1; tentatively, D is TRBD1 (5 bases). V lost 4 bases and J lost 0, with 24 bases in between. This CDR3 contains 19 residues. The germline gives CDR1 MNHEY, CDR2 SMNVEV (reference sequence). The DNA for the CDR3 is TGTGCCAGCAGTTCCCGGCGGGGGGGTGCAAGGGTATTGAACACTGAAGCTTTCTTT. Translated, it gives CASSSRRGGARVLNTEAFF.

CDR3 coding DNA: TGTGCCTGGAGTATAGGACAGCGCAATCAGCCCCAGCATTTT. It codes for CAWSIGQRNQPQHF. V and J are TRBV30 and TRBJ1-5; a weak D match, TRBD1 (6 bases). V shed 2 bases and J shed 2 bases, with 10 bases lying between them. Germline-derived CDR1 and CDR2 are GTSNPN and SVGIG (reference sequence). The CDR3 has 14 residues.

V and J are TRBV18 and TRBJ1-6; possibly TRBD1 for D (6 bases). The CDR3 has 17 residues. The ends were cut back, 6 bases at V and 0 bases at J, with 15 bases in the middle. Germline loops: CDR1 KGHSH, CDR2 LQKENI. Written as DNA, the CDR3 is TGTGCCAGCTCCCGACCAGGGGAAAGCTCCTATAATTCACCCCTCCACTTT. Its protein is CASSRPGESSYNSPLHF.

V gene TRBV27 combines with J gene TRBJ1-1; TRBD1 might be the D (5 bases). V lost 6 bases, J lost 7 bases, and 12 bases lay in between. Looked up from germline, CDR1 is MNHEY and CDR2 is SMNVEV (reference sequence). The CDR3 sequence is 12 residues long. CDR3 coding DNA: TGTGCCAGCAGGCGGGACGGCCATGAAGCTTTCTTT. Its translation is CASRRDGHEAFF.

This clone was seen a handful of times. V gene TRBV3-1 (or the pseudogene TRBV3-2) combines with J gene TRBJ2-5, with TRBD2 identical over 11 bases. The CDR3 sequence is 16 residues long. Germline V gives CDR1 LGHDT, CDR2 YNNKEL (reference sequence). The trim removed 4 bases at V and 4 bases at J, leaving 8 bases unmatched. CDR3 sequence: CASSPQLAGDVETQYF. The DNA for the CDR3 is TGTGCCAGCAGCCCCCAACTAGCGGGAGATGTAGAGACCCAGTACTTC.

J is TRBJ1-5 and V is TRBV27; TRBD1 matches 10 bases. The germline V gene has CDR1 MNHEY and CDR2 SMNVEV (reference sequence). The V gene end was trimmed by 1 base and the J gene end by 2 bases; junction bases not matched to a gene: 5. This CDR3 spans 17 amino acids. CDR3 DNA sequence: TGTGCCAGCAGTTTATTACCGACAGGGGGCGGCAATCAGCCCCAGCATTTT. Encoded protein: CASSLLPTGGGNQPQHF.

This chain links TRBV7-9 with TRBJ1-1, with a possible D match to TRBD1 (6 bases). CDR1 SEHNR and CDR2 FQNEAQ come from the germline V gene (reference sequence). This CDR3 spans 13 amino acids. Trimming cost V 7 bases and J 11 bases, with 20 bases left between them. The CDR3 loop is CASNPGGRGVAFF. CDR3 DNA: TGTGCCAGCAACCCCGGGGGGCGCGGGGTGGCTTTCTTT.